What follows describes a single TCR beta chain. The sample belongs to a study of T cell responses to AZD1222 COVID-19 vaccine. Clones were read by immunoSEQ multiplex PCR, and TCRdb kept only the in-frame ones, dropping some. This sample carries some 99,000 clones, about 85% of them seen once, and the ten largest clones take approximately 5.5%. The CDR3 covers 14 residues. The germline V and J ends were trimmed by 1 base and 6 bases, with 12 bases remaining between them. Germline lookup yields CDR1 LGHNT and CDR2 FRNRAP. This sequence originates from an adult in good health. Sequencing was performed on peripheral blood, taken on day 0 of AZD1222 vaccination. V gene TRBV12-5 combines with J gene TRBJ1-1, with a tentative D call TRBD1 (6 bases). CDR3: CASGLDNREAEAFF. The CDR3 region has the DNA TGTGCTAGTGGTTTGGATAACAGGGAGGCTGAAGCTTTCTTT.